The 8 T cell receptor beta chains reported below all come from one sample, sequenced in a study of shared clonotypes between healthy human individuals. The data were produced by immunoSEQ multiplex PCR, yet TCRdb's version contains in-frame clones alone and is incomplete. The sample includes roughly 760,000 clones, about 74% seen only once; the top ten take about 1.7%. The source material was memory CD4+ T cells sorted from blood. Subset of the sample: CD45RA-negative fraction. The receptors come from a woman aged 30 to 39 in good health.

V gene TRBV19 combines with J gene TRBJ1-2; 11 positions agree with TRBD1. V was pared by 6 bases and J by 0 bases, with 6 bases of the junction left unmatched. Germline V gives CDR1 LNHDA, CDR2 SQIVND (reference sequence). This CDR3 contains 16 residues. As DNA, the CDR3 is TGTGCCAGTAGCAGGGACAGGGGGTTGTCTAACTATGGCTACACCTTC. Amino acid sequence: CASSRDRGLSNYGYTF.

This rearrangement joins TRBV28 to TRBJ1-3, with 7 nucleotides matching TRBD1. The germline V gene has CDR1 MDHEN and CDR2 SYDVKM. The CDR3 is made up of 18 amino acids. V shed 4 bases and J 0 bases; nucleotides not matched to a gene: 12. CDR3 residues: CASSSVLDRKYSGNTIYF. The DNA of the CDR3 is TGTGCCAGCAGTTCCGTGCTGGACAGGAAGTACTCTGGAAACACCATATATTTT. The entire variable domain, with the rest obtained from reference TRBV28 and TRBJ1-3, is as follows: DVKVTQSSRYLVKRTGEKVFLECVQDMDHENMFWYRQDPGLGLRLIYFSYDVKMKEKGDIPEGYSVSREKKERFSLILESASTNQTSMYLCASSSVLDRKYSGNTIYFGEGSWLTVV.

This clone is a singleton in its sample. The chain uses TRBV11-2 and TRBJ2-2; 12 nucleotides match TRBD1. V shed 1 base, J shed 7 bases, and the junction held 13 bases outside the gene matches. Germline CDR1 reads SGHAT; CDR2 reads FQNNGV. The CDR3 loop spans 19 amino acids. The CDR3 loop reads CASSLANRDRGLASGELFF. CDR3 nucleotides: TGTGCCAGCAGCTTAGCCAACCGGGACAGGGGGCTAGCGAGCGGGGAGCTGTTTTTT. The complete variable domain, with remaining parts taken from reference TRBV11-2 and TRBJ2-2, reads EAGVAQSPRYKIIEKRQSVAFWCNPISGHATLYWYQQILGQGPKLLIQFQNNGVVDDSQLPKDRFSAERLKGVDSTLKIQPAKLEDSAVYLCASSLANRDRGLASGELFFGEGSRLTVL.

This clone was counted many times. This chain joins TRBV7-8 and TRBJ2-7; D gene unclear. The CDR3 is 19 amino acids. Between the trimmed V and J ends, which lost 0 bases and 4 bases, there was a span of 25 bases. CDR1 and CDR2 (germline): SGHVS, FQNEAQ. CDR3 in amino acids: CASSLAFLPTPQLPYEQYF. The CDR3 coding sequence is TGTGCCAGCAGCTTAGCTTTCTTACCGACTCCCCAATTGCCTTACGAGCAGTACTTC.

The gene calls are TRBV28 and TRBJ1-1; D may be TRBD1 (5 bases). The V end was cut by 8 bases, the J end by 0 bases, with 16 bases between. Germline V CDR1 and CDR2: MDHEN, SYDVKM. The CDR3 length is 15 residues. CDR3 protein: CASQEVGRMNTEAFF. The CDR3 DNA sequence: TGTGCCAGCCAGGAAGTGGGGCGGATGAACACTGAAGCTTTCTTT.

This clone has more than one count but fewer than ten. The CDR3: CASSLIPGKAYGYTF. The CDR3 coding sequence is TGTGCCAGCAGTTTAATCCCGGGGAAGGCCTATGGCTACACCTTC. The V call is TRBV28, the J call TRBJ1-2; D call uncertain. This CDR3 region has 15 residues. V was trimmed by 2 bases and J by 4 bases, leaving 14 bases between them. Germline CDR1 reads MDHEN; CDR2 reads SYDVKM.

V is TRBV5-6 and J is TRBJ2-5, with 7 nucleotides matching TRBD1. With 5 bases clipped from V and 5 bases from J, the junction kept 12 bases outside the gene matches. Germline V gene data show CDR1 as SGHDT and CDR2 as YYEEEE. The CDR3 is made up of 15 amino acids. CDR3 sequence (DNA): TGTGCCAGCAGTCCTGGACAGGTCCGTGGGGAGACCCAGTACTTC. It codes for CASSPGQVRGETQYF.

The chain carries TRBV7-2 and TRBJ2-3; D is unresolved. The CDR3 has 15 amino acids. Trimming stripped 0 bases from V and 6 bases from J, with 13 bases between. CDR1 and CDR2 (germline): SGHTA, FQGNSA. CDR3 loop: CASSLAATTSDTQYF. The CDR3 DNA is TGTGCCAGCAGCTTAGCAGCGACGACTTCCGATACGCAGTATTTT.